These 28 T cell receptor beta chains were sequenced from one sample in a study of CD8 T cells in Susac syndrome. RNA totalling about 0.45 to 1 ug underwent reverse transcription with random hexamers. In TCRdb, the immunoSEQ multiplex PCR reads were re-called with MiXCR into one record per CDR3 protein. The table has approximately 160,000 distinct CDR3 sequences, approximately 94% seen once. The sequencing input was CD4+ T cells from PBMCs. The source is a human donor with multiple sclerosis.

The chain joins TRBV21-1 to TRBJ2-4; the DNA was not used to check the table's D call, TRBD2. TRBV21-1 is listed as a pseudogene. The CDR3 covers 19 residues. CDR3 DNA: TGTGCCAGCAGCAAAGAGGCCGGGACTGGAACTATAGTCAAAAACATTCAGTACTTC. Residues: CASSKEAGTGTIVKNIQYF.

This chain links TRBV29-1 with TRBJ1-2; 7 bases are a match to TRBD1. V was pared by 3 bases and J by 6 bases, with 7 bases of the junction left unmatched. In germline, CDR1 is SQVTM, CDR2 ANQGSEA. The CDR3 has 13 amino acids. CDR3 loop: CSVDGAQGDGYTF. The CDR3, as DNA: TGCAGCGTTGATGGGGCGCAGGGGGATGGCTACACCTTC.

The V call is TRBV6-2 or TRBV6-3, the J call TRBJ2-7; 7 positions agree with TRBD1. The V segment lost 7 bases and the J segment 5 bases; nucleotides outside the gene matches: 8. The CDR3 extends over 13 amino acids. Germline CDR1 is MNHEY and CDR2 is SVGEGT. DNA for the CDR3: TGTGCCAGCACTAGACAGGGAGTCGACGAGCAGTACTTC. Translated, it gives CASTRQGVDEQYF.

The chain joins TRBV24-1 to TRBJ2-5; TRBD1 is a possible D gene (5 bases). The V and J ends lost 2 bases and 0 bases respectively, with 6 bases between them. The CDR3 totals 14 residues. Germline V gene data show CDR1 as KGHDR and CDR2 as SFDVKD. CDR3: CATSDSTDQETQYF. The CDR3 DNA follows: TGTGCCACCAGTGATTCGACAGACCAAGAGACCCAGTACTTC.

The V call is TRBV2, the J call TRBJ2-2; D is undetermined. The CDR3 has 13 residues. Trimming took 6 bases from V and 2 from J, leaving 7 bases between them. The germline V gene encodes CDR1 SNHLY and CDR2 FYNNEI. Written as DNA, the CDR3 is TGTGCCAGCAGGACCGATAACACCGGGGAGCTGTTTTTT. The encoded protein is CASRTDNTGELFF.

The chain is built from TRBV15 and TRBJ1-2, with 8 bases lining up with TRBD1. The CDR3 covers 15 residues. The trim removed 0 bases at V and 7 bases at J, leaving 7 bases unmatched. Germline-derived CDR1 and CDR2 are LNHNV and YYDKDF (reference sequence). This CDR3 reads CATSRDSWDRSGYTF. The DNA for the CDR3 is TGTGCCACCAGCAGAGATTCCTGGGACAGGTCTGGCTACACCTTC.

The V gene is TRBV3-1, the J gene TRBJ2-5, with D possibly matching TRBD1 (5 bases). Trimming pared 6 bases from V and 2 bases from J, leaving 13 bases between. This CDR3 has 14 amino acids. The germline gives CDR1 LGHDT, CDR2 YNNKEL (reference sequence). In DNA form, the CDR3 reads TGTGCCAGCAGACTGCAGGGAAGGCAAGAGACCCAGTACTTC. Amino acids: CASRLQGRQETQYF.

This chain links TRBV9 with TRBJ2-5, with 7 bases that match TRBD2. This CDR3 is 16 amino acids long. Trimming cost V 2 bases and J 2 bases; bases outside gene matches: 9. Germline CDR1 and CDR2: SGDLS and YYNGEE. CDR3 nucleotide sequence: TGTGCCAGCAGCGTGGGAATTACTAGCGCTCAAGAGACCCAGTACTTC. Encoded protein: CASSVGITSAQETQYF.

The rearrangement uses TRBV29-1 and TRBJ2-5; the D call may be TRBD1 or TRBD2 (5 bases each). CDR1 and CDR2 (germline): SQVTM, ANQGSEA. The CDR3 contains 13 residues. Trimming took off 8 bases at V and 9 bases at J, with 22 bases between the two ends. CDR3 sequence: CSPSGTEGESQYF. As DNA, the CDR3 is TGCAGCCCCTCCGGGACCGAAGGGGAGTCCCAGTACTTC.

The chain employs TRBV12-3 or TRBV12-4 and TRBJ1-1; no clear D gene. The CDR3 loop spans 12 amino acids. Trimming removed 6 bases from V and 6 bases from J, with 11 bases in between. CDR3 bases: TGTGCCAGCAGATTATCGAGCGCTGAAGCTTTCTTT. It codes for CASRLSSAEAFF.

This chain uses TRBV20-1 with TRBJ2-1; D may correspond to TRBD1 or TRBD2 (6 bases each). CDR3 size: 16 residues. Per germline, CDR1 DFQATT and CDR2 SNEGSKA (reference sequence). Trimming cost V 8 bases and J 0 bases, with 20 bases left between them. The CDR3 here is CSPLGGRPSSYNEQFF. The DNA of the CDR3 is TGCAGTCCCCTGGGGGGCCGCCCTAGCTCCTACAATGAGCAGTTCTTC.

The chain is built from TRBV9 and TRBJ1-4; unclear D gene. The CDR3 is 15 amino acids. V was trimmed by 5 bases and J by 4 bases, leaving 15 bases between them. Germline values: CDR1 SGDLS, CDR2 YYNGEE. The CDR3 nucleotides are TGTGCCAGCAGTTCCACTCCGAGGGATAATGAAAAACTGTTTTTT. It specifies CASSSTPRDNEKLFF.

V and J are TRBV15 and TRBJ2-2, with D possibly matching TRBD2 (6 bases). The CDR3 sequence is 16 residues long. The V gene's germline CDR1 is LNHNV and CDR2 YYDKDF (reference sequence). The germline V and J ends were trimmed by 1 base and 4 bases, with 13 bases remaining between them. CDR3: CATSRVGGSGTGELFF. In nucleotides, the CDR3 is TGTGCCACCAGCAGAGTGGGGGGATCGGGCACCGGGGAGCTGTTTTTT.

The CDR3 is CASSSRQRNEQFF. The CDR3 DNA reads as TGTGCCAGCAGCTCGCGACAGCGCAATGAGCAGTTCTTC. The V gene is TRBV5-6, the J gene TRBJ2-1; weak D call: TRBD1 (5 bases). Germline CDR1 and CDR2: SGHDT and YYEEEE. CDR3 size: 13 residues. V gave up 3 bases and J gave up 6 bases, with 10 bases separating them. Full variable domain (remainder filled in from reference TRBV5-6 and TRBJ2-1): DAGVTQSPTHLIKTRGQQVTLRCSPKSGHDTVSWYQQALGQGPQFIFQYYEEEERQRGNFPDRFSGHQFPNYSSELNVNALLLGDSALYLCASSSRQRNEQFFGPGTRLTVL.

J is TRBJ1-1 and V is TRBV4-1; D remains ambiguous. The germline V gene encodes CDR1 MGHRA and CDR2 YSYEKL. The CDR3 totals 16 residues. Trimming shortened V by 3 bases and J by 1 base, and 15 bases separated the two germline ends. The CDR3 loop is CASSHGPRGKNTEAFF. The CDR3 DNA is TGCGCCAGCAGCCACGGTCCTCGAGGGAAGAACACTGAAGCTTTCTTT.

CDR3 loop: CSARTGIGYGYTF. The DNA for the CDR3 is TGCAGTGCTAGAACGGGTATCGGGTATGGCTACACCTTC. V gene TRBV20-1 combines with J gene TRBJ1-2; D is ambiguous. With 2 bases removed from V and 5 bases from J, the gap between germline ends came to 12 bases. CDR3 size: 13 residues. CDR1 is DFQATT and CDR2 is SNEGSKA in the germline V gene (reference sequence).

The chain combines TRBV3-1 with TRBJ1-2; a possible D gene is TRBD1 (5 bases). Germline values: CDR1 LGHDT, CDR2 YNNKEL (reference sequence). CDR3 length: 13 residues. The V and J ends lost 0 bases and 6 bases respectively, with 8 bases between them. Written as DNA, the CDR3 is TGTGCCAGCAGCCAAGAACAGGTACATGGCTACACCTTC. It translates to CASSQEQVHGYTF.

This chain joins TRBV7-8 and TRBJ1-5; no clear D gene. V was trimmed by 5 bases and J by 4 bases, leaving 6 bases between them. The CDR3 has 12 residues. CDR1 and CDR2 (germline): SGHVS, FQNEAQ. CDR3 bases: TGTGCCAGCAGCCAGATGAATCAGCCCCAGCATTTT. The encoded protein is CASSQMNQPQHF.

This chain links TRBV5-1 with TRBJ2-6, with 8 bases that match TRBD1. This CDR3 is 16 amino acids long. Germline V CDR1 and CDR2: SGHRS, YFSETQ. J gave up 2 bases and V 4 bases, and 5 bases lay outside the gene matches. CDR3 nucleotides: TGCGCCAGCAGCCTTCAGGGGGCGCCTGGGGCCAACGTCCTGACTTTC. Protein product: CASSLQGAPGANVLTF.

The rearrangement joins TRBV20-1 to TRBJ2-3; D uncertain. The CDR3 consists of 14 residues. Germline assignment: CDR1 DFQATT and CDR2 SNEGSKA (reference sequence). Trimming took off 6 bases at V and 6 bases at J, with 19 bases between the two ends. This CDR3 reads CSAMLGTSTDTQYF. Written as DNA, the CDR3 is TGCAGTGCAATGCTAGGCACAAGTACGGATACGCAGTATTTT.

The CDR3 loop is CASSFGTAIQPQHF. CDR3 nucleotide sequence: TGTGCCAGCAGTTTCGGGACGGCAATTCAGCCCCAGCATTTT. The chain has TRBV28 and TRBJ1-5, with D perhaps TRBD1 (5 bases). The ends were cut back, 3 bases at V and 6 bases at J, with 12 bases in the middle. CDR1 MDHEN and CDR2 SYDVKM come from the germline V gene. The CDR3 loop spans 14 amino acids.

The chain couples TRBV2 to TRBJ1-1; D gene uncertain. The CDR3 is 13 amino acids. The V end lost 4 bases, the J end lost 0 bases, and 6 bases lay between the germline ends. The germline V gene has CDR1 SNHLY and CDR2 FYNNEI. The CDR3 region has the DNA TGTGCCAGCAGTGCGGAGGTGAACACTGAAGCTTTCTTT. Its translation is CASSAEVNTEAFF.

This rearrangement joins TRBV7-2 to TRBJ1-1; TRBD1 agrees at 7 bases. The CDR3 contains 14 residues. Germline assignment: CDR1 SGHTA and CDR2 FQGNSA. Trimming at V came to 5 bases and at J to 7 bases, leaving 10 bases not matched to a gene. CDR3 sequence: CASSPLTGRNEAFF. The CDR3, as DNA: TGTGCCAGCAGCCCTCTGACAGGGAGGAATGAAGCTTTCTTT. The complete variable domain, with remaining parts taken from reference TRBV7-2 and TRBJ1-1, reads GAGVSQSPSNKVTEKGKDVELRCDPISGHTALYWYRQSLGQGLEFLIYFQGNSAPDKSGLPSDRFSAERTGGSVSTLTIQRTQQEDSAVYLCASSPLTGRNEAFFGQGTRLTVV.

The sample holds one count of this clonotype. The gene calls are TRBV5-4 and TRBJ1-4; TRBD1 matches 7 bases. The CDR3 sequence is 16 residues long. The germline gives CDR1 SGHNT, CDR2 YYREEE (reference sequence). Losses at the gene ends were 5 bases for V and 0 bases for J; bases not matched to a gene: 7. CDR3 DNA: TGTGCCAGCAGTCCCACGACAGGGTCAACTAATGAAAAACTGTTTTTT. This codes for CASSPTTGSTNEKLFF.

The gene calls are TRBV11-2 and TRBJ2-5, with D perhaps matching TRBD1 (6 bases). The length of the CDR3 is 15 residues. From germline, CDR1 is SGHAT and CDR2 FQNNGV. V gave up 1 base and J gave up 5 bases, with 14 bases separating them. The chain's CDR3 is CASSLGRQEVETQYF. The CDR3 DNA is TGTGCCAGCAGCTTAGGACGACAGGAGGTGGAGACCCAGTACTTC.

This clonotype was observed a handful of times. The rearrangement joins TRBV18 to TRBJ2-5; D remains ambiguous. The CDR3 totals 13 residues. Trimming shortened V by 3 bases and J by 2 bases, and 7 bases separated the two germline ends. CDR1 and CDR2 from the germline V gene are KGHSH and LQKENI. The chain's CDR3 is CASSPRQQETQYF. The DNA of the CDR3 is TGTGCCAGCTCACCTCGACAACAAGAGACCCAGTACTTC.

CDR3 region: CSARPAGGDTQYF. CDR3 bases: TGCAGTGCTAGACCCGCGGGTGGAGATACGCAGTATTTT. The chain uses TRBV20-1 and TRBJ2-3; possible D gene TRBD2, 5 bases. The CDR3 length is 13 residues. Trimming took off 2 bases at V and 5 bases at J, with 11 bases between the two ends. Germline loops: CDR1 DFQATT, CDR2 SNEGSKA (reference sequence).

V usage is TRBV7-8 and J usage is TRBJ2-7; TRBD1 matches at 10 bases. Germline values: CDR1 SGHVS, CDR2 FQNEAQ. The CDR3 is 14 amino acids. V lost 5 bases and J lost 5; bases outside the gene matches: 6. CDR3 nucleotides: TGTGCCAGCAGCCGGGGACAGGGGTTGGACGAGCAGTACTTC. The encoded protein is CASSRGQGLDEQYF.